This is a list of T cell receptor beta chains from one sample in a study of blood T cell repertoires in COVID-19. Here immunoSEQ multiplex PCR was the method, and the copy in TCRdb shows in-frame clones only, minus some. This repertoire shows 250,000 to 350,000 clones, approximately 88% found once; its top ten account for about 1%. Sequenced sample: PBMCs or T cells enriched from blood (not recorded which). All receptors derive from a woman aged 30 to 39 who had recovered from COVID-19. Each CDR3 is given without its conserved first and last residue. Some rows have no size entry. The others give once, few or many, or a class for an expanded clone.

j_call clone_size v_call cdr3_aa
TRBJ1-1 NA TRBV29-1 SVTPRTPSNTEAF
TRBJ1-3 once TRBV29-1 SVETGTGNTIY
TRBJ1-5 NA TRBV27 ASSLGQTNQPQH
TRBJ1-2 NA TRBV10-3 AISESDRTYGYT
TRBJ1-1 NA TRBV2 ASSRPFSMNTEAF
TRBJ2-1 NA TRBV21-1 ASSTPKQGERYNEQF
TRBJ1-2 NA TRBV5-4 ASSRRTGGLFNYGYT
TRBJ1-2 few TRBV2 AGHRAVDYGYT
TRBJ1-4 NA TRBV20-1 SARDFEKLF
TRBJ1-4 NA TRBV6-4 ASSARGGANEKLF
TRBJ1-1 NA TRBV9 ASSDPAVLQGMNTEAF
TRBJ2-7 NA TRBV18 ASSPASGYEQY
TRBJ2-3 NA TRBV10-2 ASRGGTDRDPDTQY
TRBJ1-2 NA TRBV29-1 SVRDRGYHGYT
TRBJ1-1 NA TRBV28 ASSTVVVLEAF
TRBJ1-1 NA TRBV18 ASSPLPGTGTEAF
TRBJ2-7 NA TRBV4-1 ASSQATSFLGVDEQY
TRBJ2-1 NA TRBV28 ASSRGGNEQF
TRBJ1-5 NA TRBV27 ASSWTGNYQPQH
TRBJ2-1 once TRBV5-1 ASSFSDRNEQF
TRBJ1-5 NA TRBV28 ASSLSRDRVFNQPQH
TRBJ2-3 NA TRBV30 AWSALRSGSGTDTQY
TRBJ2-7 NA TRBV28 ASSPSDRWYEQY